This is a list of T cell receptor beta chains from one sample in a study of cytomegalovirus exposure and HLA in healthy donors. The table came from immunoSEQ multiplex PCR; TCRdb's copy has only in-frame clones and leaves some out. The repertoire holds 90,000 to 150,000 clones, with 88% as singletons. The specimen sequenced was PBMCs. These TCRs come from a woman younger than 35 in good health and CMV-seropositive. Each CDR3 is given with its conserved first and last residue. A D gene is named only where the DNA matches it firmly. Size tells how often a clone was seen (once, few, many) or the class of an expanded clone, and some rows leave it out.

v_gene,abundance,j_gene,d_gene,CDR3nt,CDR3aa
TRBV4-1,.,TRBJ1-2,TRBD1,TGCGCCAGCAGCCCTGGACAGGTCTATGGCTACACCTTC,CASSPGQVYGYTF
TRBV5-6,.,TRBJ2-5,.,TGTGCCAGCAGCATCCGTAGGGGGGAGACCCAGTACTTC,CASSIRRGETQYF
TRBV6-4,.,TRBJ2-7,TRBD2,TGTGCCAGCAGATCATCGGGGGGAAGAAACTCCTACGAGCAGTACTTC,CASRSSGGRNSYEQYF
TRBV10-3,.,TRBJ1-1,.,TGTGCCATCAGGGCGTGGGAGGTGAGGACTGAAGCTTTCTTT,CAIRAWEVRTEAFF
TRBV14,.,TRBJ2-7,TRBD1,TGTGCCAGCAGCCAAGTCGGGACAGGGGGCCTCGAGCAGTACTTC,CASSQVGTGGLEQYF
TRBV5-5,.,TRBJ1-3,.,TGTGCCAGCAGCTTGACAGGGCCCGGAAACACCATATATTTT,CASSLTGPGNTIYF
TRBV30,few,TRBJ1-2,TRBD1,TGTGCCTGGAGTTGGACAGGGAACTATGGCTACACCTTC,CAWSWTGNYGYTF
TRBV10-3,once,TRBJ2-5,TRBD2,TGTGCCATCAGTGACCGACTAGCGGGATACCAAGAGACCCAGTACTTC,CAISDRLAGYQETQYF
TRBV7-2,.,TRBJ2-3,.,TGTGCCAGCAGCTTAGCGGGAGTCGGAGATACGCAGTATTTT,CASSLAGVGDTQYF
TRBV4-2,few,TRBJ2-6,.,TGTGCCAGCAGCCAAGAGGACAGCTCTGGGGCCAACGTCCTGACTTTC,CASSQEDSSGANVLTF
TRBV21-1,.,TRBJ1-2,.,TGTGCCAGCAGCAAACATTTATACGACGGGTCTGCGGGCTACACCTTC,CASSKHLYDGSAGYTF
TRBV13,.,TRBJ2-1,TRBD2,TGTGCCAGCAGAACTAGCGGGATGGGGGGGTACAATGAGCAGTTCTTC,CASRTSGMGGYNEQFF
TRBV6-5,few,TRBJ2-1,.,TGTGCCAGCAGTTACTCTCGGGGGAAGGAGCAGTTCTTC,CASSYSRGKEQFF
TRBV4-3,.,TRBJ1-2,TRBD1,TGCGCCAGCAGCCAAGGCGCTGGACAGGGATCTACCTATGGCTACACCTTC,CASSQGAGQGSTYGYTF
TRBV5-5,.,TRBJ1-2,.,TGTGCCAGCAGCTTCGACAGATCGAGAGGCTACACCTTC,CASSFDRSRGYTF
TRBV9,.,TRBJ1-4,TRBD1,TGTGCCAGCAGCCCGGGACAGGGAAATGAAAAACTGTTTTTT,CASSPGQGNEKLFF
TRBV28,.,TRBJ1-1,TRBD1,TGTGCCAGCAGTTTACCCCCTGGACAGGGAAGATACTCCACTGAAGCTTTCTTT,CASSLPPGQGRYSTEAFF
TRBV4-1,.,TRBJ1-2,.,TGCGCCAGCAGCCAGGTTCCGTCGCGGGGGGACGCTAACTATGGCTACACCTTC,CASSQVPSRGDANYGYTF
TRBV6-5,.,TRBJ2-1,.,TGTGCCACCCTACCGGGACATAGCTCCTACAATGAGCAGTTCTTC,CATLPGHSSYNEQFF
TRBV28,.,TRBJ1-2,.,TGTGCCAGCAGTCTGGGCTCGGGGGATCGGAACGGCTACACCTTC,CASSLGSGDRNGYTF
TRBV5-6,few,TRBJ2-7,.,TGTGCCAGCAGCCTCTTTGGAGACGAGCAGTACTTC,CASSLFGDEQYF
TRBV7-8,.,TRBJ2-1,TRBD1,TGTGCCAGCAGCTTACTAGGGGGCGCTACTGAGCAGTTCTTC,CASSLLGGATEQFF
TRBV7-2,.,TRBJ1-6,.,TGTGCCAGCAGCTTAGTTCGGTGGAGCTCCTATAATTCACCCCTCCACTTT,CASSLVRWSSYNSPLHF
TRBV7-3,.,TRBJ2-1,.,TGTGCCAGCAGCTTGGGAAGGCGACAGACCTACAATGAGCAGTTCTTC,CASSLGRRQTYNEQFF
TRBV9,.,TRBJ2-2,.,TGTGCCAGCAGCGTACCCAGGGTTTTAACCGGGGAGCTGTTTTTT,CASSVPRVLTGELFF
TRBV19,.,TRBJ1-1,.,TGTGCCAGTAGTAGGCAGAACACTGAAGCTTTCTTT,CASSRQNTEAFF
TRBV2,.,TRBJ2-1,TRBD2,TGTGCCAGCAGTGAAGATAGCGGGAGCTCCTACAATGAGCAGTTCTTC,CASSEDSGSSYNEQFF
TRBV7-9,.,TRBJ1-2,TRBD1,TGTGCCAGCAGCTTATTACAGGGGAAACCCTATGGCTACACCTTC,CASSLLQGKPYGYTF
TRBV5-5,few,TRBJ2-7,.,TGTGCCAGCAGCTTGGGAGTGGGGGCCCAATACGAGCAGTACTTC,CASSLGVGAQYEQYF
TRBV5-4,.,TRBJ2-1,TRBD2,TGTGCCAGCAGCTTGGCGAGCGGGGGGGCCAGGACCTACAATGAGCAGTTCTTC,CASSLASGGARTYNEQFF
TRBV5-6,.,TRBJ1-2,.,TGTGCCAGCAGCCTTTACGGCCGGAGCGGGGGCTACACCTTC,CASSLYGRSGGYTF
TRBV10-3,.,TRBJ1-1,.,TGTGCCATCACGGGGGGAGGGAACACTGAAGCTTTCTTT,CAITGGGNTEAFF
TRBV4-2,.,TRBJ2-3,TRBD2,TGTGCCAGCAGCCAAGTCTCAGCGGGGGGGCCCATCCGTACGCAGTATTTT,CASSQVSAGGPIRTQYF
TRBV5-1,.,TRBJ1-2,.,TGCGCCAGCACTACCTCAAACAGGGACTATGGCTACACCTTC,CASTTSNRDYGYTF
TRBV29-1,.,TRBJ2-4,TRBD2,TGCAGCGTCGGGACTAGCGGAGCCAAAAACATTCAGTACTTC,CSVGTSGAKNIQYF
TRBV7-6,.,TRBJ2-3,.,TGTGCCAGCAGTTCGAGCGTTGTAGATACGCAGTATTTT,CASSSSVVDTQYF
TRBV29-1,.,TRBJ2-6,TRBD1,TGCAGCGTTTCAGGGGGCTCTGGGGCCAACGTCCTGACTTTC,CSVSGGSGANVLTF
TRBV7-8,.,TRBJ1-1,.,TGTGCCAGCAGCTTCTATTTGAACACTGAAGCTTTCTTT,CASSFYLNTEAFF
TRBV5-1,.,TRBJ1-1,.,TGCGCCAGCAGCGCGGCGGACGGAGGCGCTGAAGCTTTCTTT,CASSAADGGAEAFF
TRBV5-1,.,TRBJ1-1,TRBD1,TGCGCCAGCAGCTCCTTGATGGACAGGGGGCTGGGAGCTTTCTTT,CASSSLMDRGLGAFF
TRBV2,.,TRBJ1-6,.,TGTGCCAGCAGTGGAGGGAGGGATTCACCCCTCCACTTT,CASSGGRDSPLHF
TRBV5-4,.,TRBJ2-5,.,TGTGCCAGCAGCCCCCGGGTTGGCGGGCAAGAGACCCAGTACTTC,CASSPRVGGQETQYF